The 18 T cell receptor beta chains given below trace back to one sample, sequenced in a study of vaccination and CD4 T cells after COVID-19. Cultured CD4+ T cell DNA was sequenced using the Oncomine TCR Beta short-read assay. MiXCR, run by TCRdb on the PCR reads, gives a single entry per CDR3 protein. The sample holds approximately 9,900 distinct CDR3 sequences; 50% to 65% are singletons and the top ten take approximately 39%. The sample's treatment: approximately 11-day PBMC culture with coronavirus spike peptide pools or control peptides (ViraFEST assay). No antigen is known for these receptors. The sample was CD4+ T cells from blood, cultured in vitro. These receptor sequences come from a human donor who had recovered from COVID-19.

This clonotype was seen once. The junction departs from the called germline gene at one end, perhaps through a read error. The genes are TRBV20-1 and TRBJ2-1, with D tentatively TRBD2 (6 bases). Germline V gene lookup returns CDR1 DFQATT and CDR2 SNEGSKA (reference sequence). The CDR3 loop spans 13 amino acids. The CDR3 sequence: CSARTGVGNEQFF. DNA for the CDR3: TGCAGTGCTAGAACGGGAGTTGGGAATGAACAGTTCTTC.

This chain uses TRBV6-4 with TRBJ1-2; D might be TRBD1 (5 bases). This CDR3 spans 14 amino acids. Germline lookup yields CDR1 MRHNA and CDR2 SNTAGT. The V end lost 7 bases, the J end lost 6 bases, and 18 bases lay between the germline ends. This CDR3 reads CASKGHREMDGYTF. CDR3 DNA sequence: TGTGCCAGCAAGGGGCATCGGGAAATGGATGGCTACACCTTC.

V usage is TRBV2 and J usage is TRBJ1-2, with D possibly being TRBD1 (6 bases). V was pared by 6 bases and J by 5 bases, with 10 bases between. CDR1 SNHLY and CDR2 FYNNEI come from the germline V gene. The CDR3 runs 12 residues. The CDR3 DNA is TGTGCCAGCAGGGAAACAGGGTATGGCTACACCTTC. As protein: CASRETGYGYTF.

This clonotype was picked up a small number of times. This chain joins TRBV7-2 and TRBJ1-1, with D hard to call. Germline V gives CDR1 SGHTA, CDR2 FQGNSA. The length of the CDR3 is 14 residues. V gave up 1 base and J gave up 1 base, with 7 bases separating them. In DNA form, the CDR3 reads TGTGCCAGCAGCTTAGGAACCAAGAACACTGAAGCTTTCTTT. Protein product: CASSLGTKNTEAFF.

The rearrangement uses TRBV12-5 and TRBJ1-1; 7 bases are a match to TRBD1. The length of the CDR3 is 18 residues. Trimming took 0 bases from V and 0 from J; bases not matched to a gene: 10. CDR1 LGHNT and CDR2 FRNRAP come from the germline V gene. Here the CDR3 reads CASGLVLGRGRLNTEAFF. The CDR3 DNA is TGTGCTAGTGGTTTGGTACTTGGGAGGGGGCGACTGAACACTGAAGCTTTCTTT.

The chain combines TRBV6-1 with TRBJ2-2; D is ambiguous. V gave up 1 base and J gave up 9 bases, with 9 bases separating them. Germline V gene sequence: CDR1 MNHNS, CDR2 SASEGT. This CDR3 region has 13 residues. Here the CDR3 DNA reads TGTGCCAGCAGTGAAGGACCACCCAGGGAGCTGTTTTTT. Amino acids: CASSEGPPRELFF.

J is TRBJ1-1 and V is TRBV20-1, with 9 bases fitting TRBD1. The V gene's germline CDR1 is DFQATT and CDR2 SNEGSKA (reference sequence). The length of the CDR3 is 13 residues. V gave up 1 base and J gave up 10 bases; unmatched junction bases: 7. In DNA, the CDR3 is TGCAGTGCTAGAGCGACGGGACAGGGCTTAGCTTTCTTT. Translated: CSARATGQGLAFF.

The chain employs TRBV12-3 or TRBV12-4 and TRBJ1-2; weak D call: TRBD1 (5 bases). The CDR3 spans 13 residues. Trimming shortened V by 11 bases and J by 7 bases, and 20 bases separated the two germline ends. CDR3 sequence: CASDKPDLPGYTF. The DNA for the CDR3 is TGTGCCTCGGACAAACCGGATCTCCCTGGCTACACCTTC.

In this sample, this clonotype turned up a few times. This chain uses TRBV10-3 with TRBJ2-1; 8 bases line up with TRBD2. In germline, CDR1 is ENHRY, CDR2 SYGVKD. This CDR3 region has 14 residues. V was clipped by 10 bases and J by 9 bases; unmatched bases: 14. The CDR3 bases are TGTGCCACCAGCCCCCCGGGGGGGCTGGCTGAGCAGTTCTTC. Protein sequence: CATSPPGGLAEQFF.

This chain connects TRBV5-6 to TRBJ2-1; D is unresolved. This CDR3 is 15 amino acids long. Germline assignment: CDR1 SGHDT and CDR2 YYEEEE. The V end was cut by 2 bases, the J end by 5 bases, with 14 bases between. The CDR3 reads CASSFLIIPHNEQFF. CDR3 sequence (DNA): TGTGCCAGCAGCTTCCTTATCATCCCGCACAATGAGCAGTTCTTC.

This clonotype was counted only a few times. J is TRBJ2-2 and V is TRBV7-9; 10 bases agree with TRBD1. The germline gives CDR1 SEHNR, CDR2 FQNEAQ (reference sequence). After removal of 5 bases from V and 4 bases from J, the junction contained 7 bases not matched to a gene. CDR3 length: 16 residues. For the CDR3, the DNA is TGTGCCAGCAGCCCCTACCGGGACAGGGGCACCGGGGAGCTGTTTTTT. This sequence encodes CASSPYRDRGTGELFF.

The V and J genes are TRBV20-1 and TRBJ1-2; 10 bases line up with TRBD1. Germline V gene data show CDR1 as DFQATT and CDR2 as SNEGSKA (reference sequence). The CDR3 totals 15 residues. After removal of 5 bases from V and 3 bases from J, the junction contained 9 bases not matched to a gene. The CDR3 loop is CSAHIRQGADYGYTF. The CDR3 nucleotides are TGCAGTGCTCATATTAGACAGGGGGCGGACTATGGCTACACCTTC.

The CDR3 region is CACYLDSYEQYF. CDR3 DNA: TGTGCCTGTTATTTAGACAGTTACGAGCAGTACTTC. The J gene is TRBJ2-7, the V gene TRBV30; D perhaps matches TRBD1 (5 bases). Per germline, CDR1 GTSNPN and CDR2 SVGIG (reference sequence). The CDR3 has 12 amino acids. Trimming left V 6 bases short and J 4 bases short, with 13 bases between.

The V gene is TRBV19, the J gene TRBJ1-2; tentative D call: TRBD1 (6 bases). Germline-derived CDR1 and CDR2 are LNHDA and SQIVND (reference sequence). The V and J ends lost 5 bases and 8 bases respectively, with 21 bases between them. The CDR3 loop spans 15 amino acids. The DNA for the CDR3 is TGTGCCAGTAGTTCCCAACCGGGACACTTTGGCGGCTACACCTTC. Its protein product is CASSSQPGHFGGYTF.

The CDR3 DNA sequence: TGTGCCAGCAGCGTAGGAGGGGGCGGCACTGAAGCTTTCTTT. Translation gives CASSVGGGGTEAFF. The rearrangement joins TRBV12-3 or TRBV12-4 to TRBJ1-1; TRBD1 aligns across 7 bases. V trimming: 6 bases; J trimming: 4 bases; junction bases outside the gene matches: 8. This CDR3 spans 14 amino acids.

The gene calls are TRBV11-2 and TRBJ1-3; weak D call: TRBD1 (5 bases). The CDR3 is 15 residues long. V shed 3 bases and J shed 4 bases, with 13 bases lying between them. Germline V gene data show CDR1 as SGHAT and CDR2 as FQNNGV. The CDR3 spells CASSLIAGFGNTIYF. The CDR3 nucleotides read TGTGCCAGCAGCTTGATTGCAGGGTTCGGAAACACCATATATTTT.

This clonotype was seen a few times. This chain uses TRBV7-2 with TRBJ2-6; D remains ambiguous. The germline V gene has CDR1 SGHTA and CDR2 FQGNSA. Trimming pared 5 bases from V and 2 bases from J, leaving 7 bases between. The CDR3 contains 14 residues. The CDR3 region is CASSTQPGANVLTF. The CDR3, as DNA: TGTGCCAGCAGCACCCAACCTGGGGCCAACGTCCTGACTTTC.

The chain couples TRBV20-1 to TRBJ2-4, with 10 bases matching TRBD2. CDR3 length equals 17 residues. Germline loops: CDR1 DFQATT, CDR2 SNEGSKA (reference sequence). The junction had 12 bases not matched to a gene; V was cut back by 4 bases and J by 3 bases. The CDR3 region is CSAIIQRGGRGKNIQYF. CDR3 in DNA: TGCAGTGCTATTATCCAGCGGGGGGGGAGGGGCAAAAACATTCAGTACTTC.